This TCR beta chain was retrieved from a study of cytomegalovirus exposure and HLA in healthy donors. Study-wide results and caveats: Specificity for CMV antigens was confirmed in vitro for three of the CMV-associated chains.

The protocol was immunoSEQ multiplex PCR, while the TCRdb copy is restricted to in-frame clones and leaves out a portion. The sample lists under 150,000 clones; around nine tenths were seen once. About this clone: The antigen remains unidentified.

CDR1 is SGHNT and CDR2 is YYREEE in the germline V gene (reference sequence). The CDR3 length is 18 residues. Trimming removed 4 bases from V and 1 base from J; junction bases left unmatched: 12. Sequencing input: PBMCs. This clonotype was sampled from a man younger than 30 in good health and CMV-seropositive. The V and J genes are TRBV5-4 and TRBJ2-3; 10 bases line up with TRBD2. CDR3 DNA sequence: TGTGCCAGCAGCGGCGAAGTTAAAAGCGGGGGGGGCACAGATACGCAGTATTTT. Translation gives CASSGEVKSGGGTDTQYF. The variable domain in full, with the rest retrieved from reference TRBV5-4 and TRBJ2-3, is ETGVTQSPTHLIKTRGQQVTLRCSSQSGHNTVSWYQQALGQGPQFIFQYYREEENGRGNFPPRFSGLQFPNYSSELNVNALELDDSALYLCASSGEVKSGGGTDTQYFGPGTRLTVL.